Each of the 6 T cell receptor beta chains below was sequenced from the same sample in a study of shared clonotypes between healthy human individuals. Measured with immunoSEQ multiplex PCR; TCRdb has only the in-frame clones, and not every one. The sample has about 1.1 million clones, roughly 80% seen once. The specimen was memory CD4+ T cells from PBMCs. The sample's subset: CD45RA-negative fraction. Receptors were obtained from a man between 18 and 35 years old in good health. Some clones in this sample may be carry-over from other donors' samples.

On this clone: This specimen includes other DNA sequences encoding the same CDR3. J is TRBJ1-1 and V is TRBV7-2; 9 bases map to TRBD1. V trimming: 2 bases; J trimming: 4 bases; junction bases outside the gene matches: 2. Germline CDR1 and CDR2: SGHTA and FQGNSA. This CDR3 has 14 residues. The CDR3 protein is CASSLLQGATEAFF. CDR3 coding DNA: TGTGCCAGCAGCTTACTACAGGGGGCCACTGAAGCTTTCTTT.

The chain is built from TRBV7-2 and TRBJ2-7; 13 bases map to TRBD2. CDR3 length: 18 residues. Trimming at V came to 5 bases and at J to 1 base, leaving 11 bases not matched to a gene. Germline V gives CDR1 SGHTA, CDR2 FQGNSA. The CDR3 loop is CASSLRVLAGGVSYEQYF. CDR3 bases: TGTGCCAGCAGCCTGAGGGTACTAGCGGGAGGGGTATCCTACGAGCAGTACTTC.

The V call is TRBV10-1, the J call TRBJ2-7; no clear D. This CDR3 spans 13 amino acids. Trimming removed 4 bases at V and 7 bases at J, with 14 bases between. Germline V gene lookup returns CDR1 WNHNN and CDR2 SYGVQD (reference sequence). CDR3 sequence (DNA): TGCGCCAGCAGTGCCGATCTATTTAGGGAGCAGTACTTC. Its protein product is CASSADLFREQYF.

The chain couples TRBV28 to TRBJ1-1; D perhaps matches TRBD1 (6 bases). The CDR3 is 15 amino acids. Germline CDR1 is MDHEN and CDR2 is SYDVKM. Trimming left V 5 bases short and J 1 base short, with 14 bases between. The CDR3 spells CASSRRGAPNTEAFF. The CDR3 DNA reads TGTGCCAGCAGTCGGAGGGGGGCCCCGAACACTGAAGCTTTCTTT.

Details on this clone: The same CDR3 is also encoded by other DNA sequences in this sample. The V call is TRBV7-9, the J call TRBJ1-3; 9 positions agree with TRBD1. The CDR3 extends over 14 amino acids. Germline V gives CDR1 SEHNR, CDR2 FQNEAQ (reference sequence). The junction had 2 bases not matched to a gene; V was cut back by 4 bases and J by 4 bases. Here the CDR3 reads CASSSGTGGNTIYF. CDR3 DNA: TGTGCCAGCAGCTCTGGGACAGGGGGAAACACCATATATTTT.

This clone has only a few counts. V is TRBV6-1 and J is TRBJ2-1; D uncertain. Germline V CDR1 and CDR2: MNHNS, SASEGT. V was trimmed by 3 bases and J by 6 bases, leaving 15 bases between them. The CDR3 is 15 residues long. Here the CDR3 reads CASSEHSSLSNEQFF. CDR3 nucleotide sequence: TGTGCCAGCAGTGAGCACAGTTCCCTCTCCAATGAGCAGTTCTTC.